The entry below gives a single TCR beta chain sequence along with its context. What it binds is unknown. The sequence runs out 3 residues before the end of the CDR3; the remainder is reconstructed from the germline J gene. This sample is part of a study of T cell clonality in common variable immunodeficiency. Findings and limits, study-wide: Patient heterogeneity in the CVID cohort limited correlations between repertoire features and clinical complications. Common variable immunodeficiency TCR beta sequences reportedly had fewer deletions and N-nucleotide insertions.

Method: immunoSEQ multiplex PCR; TCRdb's copy keeps in-frame clones and lacks some. Recorded here are 6,500 to 8,500 clones; the top ten clones represent 3% to 4%. This CDR3 spans 15 amino acids. Deletions cut 5 bases from V and 5 bases from J, with 15 bases between. Germline V gene data show CDR1 as SEHNR and CDR2 as FQNEAQ (reference sequence). Patients had low serum IgG, IgA and/or IgM and specific antibody deficiency. Caucasian heritage predominated among both patients and controls. Replacement immunoglobulin had been given to every CVID subject for at least one year. The chain uses TRBV7-9 and TRBJ1-4, with a weak D call TRBD1 (5 bases). This sequence originates from a human donor with common variable immunodeficiency. The specimen sequenced was peripheral blood mononuclear cells. CDR3 bases read: TGTGCCAGCAGCGGACCGACAGTAAGCAATGAAAAA. It encodes CASSGPTVSNEK. Given in full, the CDR3 is CASSGPTVSNEKLFF. Looking up the rest from reference TRBV7-9 and TRBJ1-4 gives the full variable domain: DTGVSQNPRHKITKRGQNVTFRCDPISEHNRLYWYRQTLGQGPEFLTYFQNEAQLEKSRLLSDRFSAERPKGSFSTLEIQRTEQGDSAMYLCASSGPTVSNEKLFFGSGTQLSVL.